Below, 11 T cell receptor beta chains from the same sample are listed, as sequenced in a study of tumor-infiltrating lymphocytes in primary liver carcinoma. Researchers generated TCR beta cDNA from around 510 ng of total RNA, relying on a constant-region primer. ARM-PCR was slightly modified, and three nested multiplex PCR rounds with it gave rise to the TCR beta libraries. A C-beta reverse primer was combined with TRBV1-TRBV30 forward primers in the first two PCR rounds, and each round had around 11 cycles. TCRdb re-derived calls from the multiplex PCR reads in MiXCR, one entry per CDR3 protein. Of about 120,000 distinct CDR3 sequences in the sample, 55% to 70% were seen once. Both RNA and DNA were isolated together from about 21-30 mg of bulk tissue that had not been sorted. Sequenced: tumor-adjacent normal liver tissue. The receptors here all came from a woman between 55 and 75 years old with primary liver carcinoma and hepatitis B virus infection.

Comments on this clonotype: The junction departs from the called germline gene at one end, perhaps through a read error. The chain employs TRBV29-1 and TRBJ2-3, with 7 bases aligning to TRBD2. The germline CDR1 and CDR2 sequences are SQVTM and ANQGSEA. This CDR3 spans 13 amino acids. This CDR3 is CGVRGRQWDTQYF. The CDR3 DNA follows: TGCGGCGTTCGCGGGAGACAATGGGATACTCAGTATTTT.

The chain is built from TRBV12-3 or TRBV12-4 and TRBJ2-3; no reliable D call. Trimming took 1 base from V and 8 from J, leaving 4 bases between them. CDR3 length: 11 residues. CDR3 in DNA: TGTGCCAGCAGTTTAGATGTTACGCAGTATTTT. This translates into CASSLDVTQYF.

The genes are TRBV29-1 and TRBJ2-3, with 7 nucleotides matching TRBD1. Trimming took 6 bases from V and 8 from J; bases not matched to a gene: 20. From germline, CDR1 is SQVTM and CDR2 ANQGSEA. The CDR3 extends over 16 amino acids. The CDR3 DNA sequence: TGCAGCGTGGAAAGACAGGGCACGGTACCCCCAGGTACGCAGTATTTT. The encoded protein is CSVERQGTVPPGTQYF.

This clonotype is judged medium-sized. V and J are TRBV11-2 and TRBJ1-6; 7 bases align to TRBD1. Germline V gene lookup returns CDR1 SGHAT and CDR2 FQNNGV. J gave up 6 bases and V 4 bases, and 6 bases lay outside the gene matches. This CDR3 region has 15 residues. The CDR3 nucleotides read TGTGCCAGCAGCTCGTCACAGGGGCTTAATTCACCCCTCCACTTT. Its translation: CASSSSQGLNSPLHF.

A remark on this clonotype: No conserved phenylalanine or tryptophan ends this CDR3, so it is likely a read error. The chain links TRBV6-1 to TRBJ1-2, with no clear D. This CDR3 is 13 amino acids long. CDR1 and CDR2 from the germline V gene are MNHNS and SASEGT. The chain's CDR3 is CLTARDGSYGYTL. As DNA, the CDR3 is TGTCTCACTGCACGTGACGGGAGCTATGGCTACACCTTG.

With regard to this clonotype: One end of the junction varies from germline; a read error may be responsible. The V gene is TRBV6-1, the J gene TRBJ2-7; D gene ambiguous. The CDR3 contains 14 residues. Germline V gives CDR1 MNHNS, CDR2 SASEGT. The CDR3, as DNA: TGTGCCAGCAGTGACCCTAACATGGAATACGAGCTGTACTTC. Translation gives CASSDPNMEYELYF.

In the case of this clonotype: The CDR3 end shows no conserved phenylalanine or tryptophan, and so a read error is likely. The V gene is TRBV2, the J gene TRBJ2-7, with D possibly matching TRBD1 (6 bases). Germline V lookup: CDR1 SNHLY, CDR2 FYNNEI. The CDR3 covers 13 residues. The V end lost 8 bases, the J end lost 6 bases, and 17 bases lay between the germline ends. The CDR3 is CASGAQGNGEQYL. As DNA, the CDR3 is TGTGCCAGCGGAGCACAGGGAAACGGCGAGCAGTACCTC.

In this sample, this clonotype turned up many times. This rearrangement joins TRBV10-3 to TRBJ2-1; 9 bases match TRBD2. Germline assignment: CDR1 ENHRY and CDR2 SYGVKD. The CDR3 covers 16 residues. The J segment lost 7 bases and the V segment lost 5 bases, leaving 12 bases of the junction unmatched. CDR3 sequence reads: CAISSTSGGLLNEQFF. The CDR3 DNA reads as TGTGCCATCAGTTCGACTAGCGGAGGGTTGTTAAATGAGCAGTTCTTC.

This clonotype was seen many times. This chain links TRBV6-5 with TRBJ1-4, with D maybe TRBD1 (6 bases). Trimming pared 2 bases from V and 1 base from J, leaving 8 bases between. Germline V gene lookup returns CDR1 MNHEY and CDR2 SVGAGI. This CDR3 is 15 amino acids long. CDR3 sequence reads: CASSYEGGTNEKLFF. Written as DNA, the CDR3 is TGTGCCAGCAGTTACGAGGGGGGAACTAATGAAAAACTGTTTTTT.

Points on this clonotype: Since the CDR3 does not end with the conserved phenylalanine or tryptophan, this likely comes from a read error. No DNA is shown, since the ends of the CDR3 on it are uncertain; the CDR3 is the one TCRdb lists. The chain employs TRBV4-2 and TRBJ2-1; the D call of TRBD2 is as the table states it, not checked on the DNA. With termini counted, the CDR3 has 16 amino acids. Germline CDR1 is LGHNA and CDR2 is YNFKEQ. The chain's CDR3 is CASSQESGGPTNERFL.

This clonotype was counted ten times or more. The V and J genes are TRBV5-1 and TRBJ2-1; D gene uncertain. The CDR3 is made up of 13 amino acids. The V gene lost 5 bases and the J gene lost 6 bases, with 12 bases spanning the gap. CDR1 is SGHRS, CDR2 YFSETQ, per germline. The CDR3 bases are TGCGCCAGCAGACCCGACGCCACCAATGAGCAGTTCTTC. Translation: CASRPDATNEQFF.